This T cell receptor (beta chain) was sequenced for a study of graft-versus-host responses after intestinal transplantation. Study background: Every recipient underwent anti-thymocyte globulin induction, then tacrolimus and steroids for about three years.

Regarding the study as a whole: There was an association between peak levels of circulating GvH clones and early post-transplant HvG declines. Within allografts, high graft-versus-host to host-versus-graft clonal ratios were seen among patients with graft-donor T cell macrochimerism.

By share, this clone ranks as large. Its target is unknown. Method: immunoSEQ multiplex PCR; TCRdb's copy keeps in-frame clones and lacks some. The sample has around 67,000 clones, around 87% seen once. This sequence was found in a human donor who was the organ donor for an intestinal transplant. Here the sequenced sample was unstimulated CD8+ T cells sorted from spleen or lymph node cells, taken before transplant.

CDR3 sequence reads: CASSGGTANEKLFF. The CDR3 bases are TGTGCCAGCAGTGGAGGGACAGCTAATGAAAAACTGTTTTTT. V usage is TRBV7-9 and J usage is TRBJ1-4; 7 bases agree with TRBD1. From germline, CDR1 is SEHNR and CDR2 FQNEAQ (reference sequence). V trimming: 6 bases; J trimming: 3 bases; junction bases outside the gene matches: 4. The CDR3 sequence is 14 residues long.